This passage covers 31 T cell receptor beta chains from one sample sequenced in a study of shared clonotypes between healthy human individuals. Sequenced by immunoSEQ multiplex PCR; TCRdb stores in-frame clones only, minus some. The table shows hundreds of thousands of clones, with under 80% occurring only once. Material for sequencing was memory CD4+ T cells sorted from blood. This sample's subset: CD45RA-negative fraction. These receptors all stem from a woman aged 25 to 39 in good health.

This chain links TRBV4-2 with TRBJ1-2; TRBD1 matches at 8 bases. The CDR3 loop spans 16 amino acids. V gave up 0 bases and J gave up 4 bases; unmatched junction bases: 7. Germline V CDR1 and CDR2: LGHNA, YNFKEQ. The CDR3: CASSQDRLDRGYGYTF. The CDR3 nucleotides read TGTGCCAGCAGCCAAGATCGACTCGACAGGGGCTATGGCTACACCTTC.

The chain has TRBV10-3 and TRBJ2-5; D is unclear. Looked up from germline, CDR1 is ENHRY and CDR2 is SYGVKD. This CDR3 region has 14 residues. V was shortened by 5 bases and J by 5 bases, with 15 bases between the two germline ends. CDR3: CAISTAESSETQYF. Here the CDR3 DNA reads TGTGCCATCAGTACCGCCGAGAGCTCGGAGACCCAGTACTTC.

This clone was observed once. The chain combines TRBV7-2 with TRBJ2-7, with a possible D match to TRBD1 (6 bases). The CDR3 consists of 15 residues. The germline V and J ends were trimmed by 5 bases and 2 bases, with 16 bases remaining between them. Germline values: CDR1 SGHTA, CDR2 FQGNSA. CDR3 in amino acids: CASSPRTVPPYEQYF. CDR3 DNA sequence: TGTGCCAGCAGCCCCCGGACAGTCCCCCCCTACGAGCAGTACTTC.

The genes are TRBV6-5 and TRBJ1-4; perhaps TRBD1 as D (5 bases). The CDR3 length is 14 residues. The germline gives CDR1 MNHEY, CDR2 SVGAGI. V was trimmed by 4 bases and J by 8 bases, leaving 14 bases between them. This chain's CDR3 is CASSWDGQREKLFF. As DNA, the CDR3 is TGTGCCAGCAGTTGGGACGGCCAGAGGGAAAAACTGTTTTTT.

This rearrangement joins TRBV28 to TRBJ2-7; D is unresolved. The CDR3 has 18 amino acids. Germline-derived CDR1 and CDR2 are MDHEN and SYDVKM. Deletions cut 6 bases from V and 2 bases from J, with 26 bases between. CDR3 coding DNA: TGTGCCAGCAGCCCCGGGTGGAGAACTACCTTACCGACCTACGAGCAGTACTTC. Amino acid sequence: CASSPGWRTTLPTYEQYF.

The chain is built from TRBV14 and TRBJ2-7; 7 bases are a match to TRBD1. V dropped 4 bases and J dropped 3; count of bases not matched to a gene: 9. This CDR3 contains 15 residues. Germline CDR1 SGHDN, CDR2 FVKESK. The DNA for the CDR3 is TGTGCCAGCAGCCGATACAGGGGAAAAGACTACGAGCAGTACTTC. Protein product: CASSRYRGKDYEQYF.

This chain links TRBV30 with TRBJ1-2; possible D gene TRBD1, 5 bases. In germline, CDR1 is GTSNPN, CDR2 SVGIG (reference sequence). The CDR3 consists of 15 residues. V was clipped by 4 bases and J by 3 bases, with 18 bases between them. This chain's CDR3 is CAWKVAWGWDYGYTF. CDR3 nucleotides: TGTGCCTGGAAAGTGGCTTGGGGCTGGGACTATGGCTACACCTTC.

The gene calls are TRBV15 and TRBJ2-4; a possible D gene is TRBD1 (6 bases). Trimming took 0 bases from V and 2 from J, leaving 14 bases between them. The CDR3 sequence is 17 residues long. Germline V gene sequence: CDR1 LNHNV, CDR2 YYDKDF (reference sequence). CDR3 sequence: CATSREGAQGSKNIQYF. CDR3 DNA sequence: TGTGCCACCAGCAGAGAGGGGGCCCAGGGATCCAAAAACATTCAGTACTTC. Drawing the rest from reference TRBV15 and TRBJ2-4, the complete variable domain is DAMVIQNPRYQVTQFGKPVTLSCSQTLNHNVMYWYQQKSSQAPKLLFHYYDKDFNNEADTPDNFQSRRPNTSFCFLDIRSPGLGDTAMYLCATSREGAQGSKNIQYFGAGTRLSVL.

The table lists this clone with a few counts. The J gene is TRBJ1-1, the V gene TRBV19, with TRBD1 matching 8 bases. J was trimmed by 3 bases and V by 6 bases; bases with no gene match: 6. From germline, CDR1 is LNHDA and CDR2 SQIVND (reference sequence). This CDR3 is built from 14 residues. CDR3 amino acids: CASSGQGGYTEAFF. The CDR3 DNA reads TGTGCCAGTAGCGGACAGGGCGGATACACTGAAGCTTTCTTT.

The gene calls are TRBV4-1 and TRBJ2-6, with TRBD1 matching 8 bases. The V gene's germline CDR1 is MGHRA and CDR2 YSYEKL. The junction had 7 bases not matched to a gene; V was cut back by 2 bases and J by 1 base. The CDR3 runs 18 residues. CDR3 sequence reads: CASSQTGTGTSGANVLTF. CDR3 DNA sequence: TGCGCCAGCAGCCAAACCGGGACAGGTACATCTGGGGCCAACGTCCTGACTTTC.

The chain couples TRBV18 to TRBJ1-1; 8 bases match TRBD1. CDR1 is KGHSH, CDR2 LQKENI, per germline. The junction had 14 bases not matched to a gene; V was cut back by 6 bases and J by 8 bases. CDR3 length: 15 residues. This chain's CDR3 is CASSAQTGELLEAFF. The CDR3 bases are TGTGCCAGCTCCGCCCAGACAGGGGAACTTTTGGAAGCTTTCTTT.

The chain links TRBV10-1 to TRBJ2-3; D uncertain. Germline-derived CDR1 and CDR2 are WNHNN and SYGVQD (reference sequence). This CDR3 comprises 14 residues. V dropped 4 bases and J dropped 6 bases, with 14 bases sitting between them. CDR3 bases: TGCGCCAGCAGTGTGAACCCCTCCCGGGATACGCAGTATTTT. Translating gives CASSVNPSRDTQYF.

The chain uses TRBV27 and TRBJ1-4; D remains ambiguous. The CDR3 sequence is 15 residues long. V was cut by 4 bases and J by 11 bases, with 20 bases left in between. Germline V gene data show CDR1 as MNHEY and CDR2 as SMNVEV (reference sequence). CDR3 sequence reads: CASSSPSGGVKKLFF. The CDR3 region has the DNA TGTGCCAGCAGTTCACCAAGCGGCGGTGTCAAGAAACTGTTTTTT.

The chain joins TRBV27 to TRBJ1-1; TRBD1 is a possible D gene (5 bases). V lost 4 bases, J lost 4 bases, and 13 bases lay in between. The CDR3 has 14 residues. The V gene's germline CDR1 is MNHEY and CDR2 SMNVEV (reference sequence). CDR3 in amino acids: CASSSGGGPTEAFF. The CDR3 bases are TGTGCCAGCAGTTCTGGCGGGGGACCCACTGAAGCTTTCTTT.

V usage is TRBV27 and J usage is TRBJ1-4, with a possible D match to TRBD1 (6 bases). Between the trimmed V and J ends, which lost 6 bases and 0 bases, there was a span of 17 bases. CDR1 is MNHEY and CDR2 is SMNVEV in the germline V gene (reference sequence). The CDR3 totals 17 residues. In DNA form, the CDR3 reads TGTGCCAGCAGCGGCGGGGGCCTAGACGCAACTAATGAAAAACTGTTTTTT. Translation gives CASSGGGLDATNEKLFF.

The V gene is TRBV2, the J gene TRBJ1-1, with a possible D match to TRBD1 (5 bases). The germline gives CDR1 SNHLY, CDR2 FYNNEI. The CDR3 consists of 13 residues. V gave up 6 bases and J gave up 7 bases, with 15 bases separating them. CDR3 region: CASRGRGASEAFF. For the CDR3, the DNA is TGTGCCAGCAGGGGGCGCGGGGCTAGTGAAGCTTTCTTT.

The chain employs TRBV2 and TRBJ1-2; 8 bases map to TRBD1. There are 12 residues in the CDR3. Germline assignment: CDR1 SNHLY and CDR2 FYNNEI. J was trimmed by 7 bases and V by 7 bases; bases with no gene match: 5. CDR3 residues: CASNGQGGGYTF. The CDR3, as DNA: TGTGCCAGCAACGGACAGGGAGGTGGCTACACCTTC.

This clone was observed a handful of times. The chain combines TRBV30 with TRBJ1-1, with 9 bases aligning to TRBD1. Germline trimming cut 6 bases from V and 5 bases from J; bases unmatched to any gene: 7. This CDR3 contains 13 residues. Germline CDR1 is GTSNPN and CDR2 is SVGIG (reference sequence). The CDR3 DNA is TGTGCCTGTGAGGACAGGGGAAGGACTGAAGCTTTCTTT. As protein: CACEDRGRTEAFF. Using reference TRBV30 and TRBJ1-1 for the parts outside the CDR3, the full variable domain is SQTIHQWPATLVQPVGSPLSLECTVEGTSNPNLYWYRQAAGRGLQLLFYSVGIGQISSEVPQNLSASRPQDRQFILSSKKLLLSDSGFYLCACEDRGRTEAFFGQGTRLTVV.

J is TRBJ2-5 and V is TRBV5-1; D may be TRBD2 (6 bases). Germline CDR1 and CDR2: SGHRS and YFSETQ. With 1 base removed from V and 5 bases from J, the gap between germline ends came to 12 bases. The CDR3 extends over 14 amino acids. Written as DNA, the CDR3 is TGCGCCAGCAGCTTGTTCGGGAGCGAGGAGACCCAGTACTTC. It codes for CASSLFGSEETQYF.

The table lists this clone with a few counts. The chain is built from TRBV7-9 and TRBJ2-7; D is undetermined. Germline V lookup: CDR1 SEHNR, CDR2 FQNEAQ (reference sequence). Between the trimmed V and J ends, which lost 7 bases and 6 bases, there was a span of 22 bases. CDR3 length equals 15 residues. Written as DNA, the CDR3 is TGTGCCAGCACCGGTACCGGCCGGTCAAGAGGCGAGCAGTACTTC. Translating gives CASTGTGRSRGEQYF.

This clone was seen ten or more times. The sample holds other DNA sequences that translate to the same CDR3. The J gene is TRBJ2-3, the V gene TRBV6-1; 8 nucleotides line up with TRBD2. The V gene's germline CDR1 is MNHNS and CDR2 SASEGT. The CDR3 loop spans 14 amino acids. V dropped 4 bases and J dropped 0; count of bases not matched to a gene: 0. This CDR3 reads CASSVAGSTDTQYF. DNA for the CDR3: TGTGCCAGCAGTGTAGCGGGGAGCACAGATACGCAGTATTTT.

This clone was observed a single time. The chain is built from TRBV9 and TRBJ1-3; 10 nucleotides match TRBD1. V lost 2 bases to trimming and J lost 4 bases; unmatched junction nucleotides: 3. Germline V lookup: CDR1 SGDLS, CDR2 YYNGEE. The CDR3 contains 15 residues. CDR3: CASSVGTGAGNTIYF. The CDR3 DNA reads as TGTGCCAGCAGCGTTGGGACAGGGGCCGGAAACACCATATATTTT.

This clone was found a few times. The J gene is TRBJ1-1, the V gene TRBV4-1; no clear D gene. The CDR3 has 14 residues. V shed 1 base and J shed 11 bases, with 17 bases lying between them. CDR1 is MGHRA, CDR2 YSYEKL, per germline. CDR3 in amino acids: CASSQGLERARAFF. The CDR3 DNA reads TGCGCCAGCAGCCAAGGGCTTGAGAGGGCCAGGGCTTTCTTT.

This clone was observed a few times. The CDR3 loop reads CSVAPVAKNIQYF. As DNA, the CDR3 is TGCAGCGTTGCCCCGGTAGCCAAAAACATTCAGTACTTC. This chain uses TRBV29-1 with TRBJ2-4; D not resolved. With 4 bases removed from V and 0 bases from J, the gap between germline ends came to 7 bases. The CDR3 is 13 residues long. Germline V gene sequence: CDR1 SQVTM, CDR2 ANQGSEA.

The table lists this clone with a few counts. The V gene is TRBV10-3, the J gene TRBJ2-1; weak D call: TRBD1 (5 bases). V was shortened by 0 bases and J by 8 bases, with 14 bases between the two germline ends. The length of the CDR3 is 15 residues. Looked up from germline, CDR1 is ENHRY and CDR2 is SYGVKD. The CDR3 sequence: CAISESLQGVDEQFF. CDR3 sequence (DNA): TGTGCCATCAGTGAGTCGTTGCAAGGGGTCGATGAGCAGTTCTTC.

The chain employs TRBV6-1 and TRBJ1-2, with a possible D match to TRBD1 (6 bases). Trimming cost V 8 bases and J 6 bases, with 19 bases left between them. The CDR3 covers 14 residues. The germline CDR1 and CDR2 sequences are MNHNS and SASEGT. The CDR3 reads CASGGLNGQHGYTF. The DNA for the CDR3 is TGTGCCAGCGGGGGACTCAACGGACAGCATGGCTACACCTTC.

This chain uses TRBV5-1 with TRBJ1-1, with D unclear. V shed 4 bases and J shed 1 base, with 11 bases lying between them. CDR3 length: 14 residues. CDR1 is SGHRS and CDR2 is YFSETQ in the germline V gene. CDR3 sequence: CASSLQTSNTEAFF. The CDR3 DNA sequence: TGCGCCAGCAGCCTTCAAACATCGAACACTGAAGCTTTCTTT.

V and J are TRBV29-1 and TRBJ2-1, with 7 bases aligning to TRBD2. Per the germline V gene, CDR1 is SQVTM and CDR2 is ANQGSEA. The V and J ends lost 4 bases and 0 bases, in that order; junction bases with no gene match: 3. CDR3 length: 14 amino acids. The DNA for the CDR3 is TGCAGCGTTGGAGCGGGACCCTCCTACAATGAGCAGTTCTTC. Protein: CSVGAGPSYNEQFF.

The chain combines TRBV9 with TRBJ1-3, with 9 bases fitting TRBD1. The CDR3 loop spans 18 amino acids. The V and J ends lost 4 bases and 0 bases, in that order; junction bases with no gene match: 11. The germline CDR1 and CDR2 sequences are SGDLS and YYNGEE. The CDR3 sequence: CASSFRTGVMSSGNTIYF. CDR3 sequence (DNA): TGTGCCAGCAGCTTCCGGACAGGGGTCATGAGCTCTGGAAACACCATATATTTT.

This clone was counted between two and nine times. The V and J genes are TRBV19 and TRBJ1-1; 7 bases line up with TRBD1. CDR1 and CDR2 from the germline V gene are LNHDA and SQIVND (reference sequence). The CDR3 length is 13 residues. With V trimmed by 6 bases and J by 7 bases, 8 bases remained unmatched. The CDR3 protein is CASRIGTDLEAFF. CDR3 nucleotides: TGTGCCAGTAGAATCGGGACAGACCTTGAAGCTTTCTTT.

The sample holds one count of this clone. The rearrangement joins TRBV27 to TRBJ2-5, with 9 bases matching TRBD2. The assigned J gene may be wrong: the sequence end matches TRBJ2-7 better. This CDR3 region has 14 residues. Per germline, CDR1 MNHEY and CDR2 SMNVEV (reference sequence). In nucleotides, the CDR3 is TGTGCCAGCAGTCGGGGGCTTAGCGGGAGCGAGCAGTACTTC. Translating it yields CASSRGLSGSEQYF.